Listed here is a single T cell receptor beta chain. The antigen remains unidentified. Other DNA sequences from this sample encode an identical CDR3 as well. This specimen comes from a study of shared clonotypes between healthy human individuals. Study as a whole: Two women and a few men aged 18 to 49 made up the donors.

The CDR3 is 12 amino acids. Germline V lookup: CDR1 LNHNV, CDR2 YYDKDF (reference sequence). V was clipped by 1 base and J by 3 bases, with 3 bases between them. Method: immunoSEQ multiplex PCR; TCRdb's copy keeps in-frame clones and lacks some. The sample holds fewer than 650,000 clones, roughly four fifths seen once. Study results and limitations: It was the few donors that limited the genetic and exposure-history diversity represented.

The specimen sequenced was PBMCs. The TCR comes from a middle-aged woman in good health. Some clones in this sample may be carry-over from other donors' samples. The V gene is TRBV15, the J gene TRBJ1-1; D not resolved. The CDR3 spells CATSRGYTEAFF. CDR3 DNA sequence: TGTGCCACCAGCAGAGGATACACTGAAGCTTTCTTT.